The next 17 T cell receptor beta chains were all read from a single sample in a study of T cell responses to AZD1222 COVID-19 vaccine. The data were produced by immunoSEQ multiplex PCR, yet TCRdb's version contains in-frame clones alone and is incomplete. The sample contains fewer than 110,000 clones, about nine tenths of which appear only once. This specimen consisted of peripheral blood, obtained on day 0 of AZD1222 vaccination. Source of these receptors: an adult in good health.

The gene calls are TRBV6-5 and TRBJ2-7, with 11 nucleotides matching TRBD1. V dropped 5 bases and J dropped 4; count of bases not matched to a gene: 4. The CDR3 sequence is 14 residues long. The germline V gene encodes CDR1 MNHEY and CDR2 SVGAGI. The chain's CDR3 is CASSRDRGLYEQYF. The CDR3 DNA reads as TGTGCCAGCAGTCGGGACAGGGGGTTATACGAGCAGTACTTC.

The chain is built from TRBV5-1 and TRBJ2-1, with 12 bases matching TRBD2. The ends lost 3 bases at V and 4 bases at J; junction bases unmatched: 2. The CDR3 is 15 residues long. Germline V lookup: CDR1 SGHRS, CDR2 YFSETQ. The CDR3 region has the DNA TGCGCCAGCAGCTCAGGACTAGCGGGGTACAATGAGCAGTTCTTC. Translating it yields CASSSGLAGYNEQFF.

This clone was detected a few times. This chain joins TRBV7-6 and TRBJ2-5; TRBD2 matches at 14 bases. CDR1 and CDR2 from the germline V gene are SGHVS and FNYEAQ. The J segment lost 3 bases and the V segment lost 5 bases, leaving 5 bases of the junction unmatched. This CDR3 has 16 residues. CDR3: CASSPEGLAGEETQYF. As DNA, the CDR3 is TGTGCCAGCAGCCCAGAGGGACTAGCGGGGGAAGAGACCCAGTACTTC.

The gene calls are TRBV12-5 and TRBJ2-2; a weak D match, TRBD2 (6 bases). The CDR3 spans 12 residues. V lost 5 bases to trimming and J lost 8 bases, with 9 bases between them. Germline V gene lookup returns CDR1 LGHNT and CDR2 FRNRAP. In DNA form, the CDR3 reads TGTGCTAGTGGTCCGCGGGGAGGGGAGCTGTTTTTT. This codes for CASGPRGGELFF.

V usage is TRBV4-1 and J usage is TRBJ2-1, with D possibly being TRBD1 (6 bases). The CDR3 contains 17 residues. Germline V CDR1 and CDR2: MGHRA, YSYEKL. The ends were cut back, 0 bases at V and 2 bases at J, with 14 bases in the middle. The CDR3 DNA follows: TGCGCCAGCAGCCAAGATTATGAAGGACAGCCCTACAATGAGCAGTTCTTC. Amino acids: CASSQDYEGQPYNEQFF.

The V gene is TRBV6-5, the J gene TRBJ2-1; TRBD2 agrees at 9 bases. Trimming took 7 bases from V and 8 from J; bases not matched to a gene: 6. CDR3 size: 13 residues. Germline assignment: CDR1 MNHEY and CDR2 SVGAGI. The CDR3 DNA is TGTGCCAGCAAAGCGGGAGGTAGCCATGAGCAGTTCTTC. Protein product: CASKAGGSHEQFF.

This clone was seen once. CDR3 in amino acids: CASTEGHTEAFF. The DNA for the CDR3 is TGTGCCAGCACCGAGGGCCACACTGAAGCTTTCTTT. The chain is built from TRBV6-5 and TRBJ1-1; D call uncertain. The CDR3 runs to 12 residues. CDR1 and CDR2 from the germline V gene are MNHEY and SVGAGI. The V gene lost 7 bases and the J gene lost 3 bases, with 9 bases spanning the gap.

CDR3 in amino acids: CASGTGGSLETQYF. The CDR3 DNA sequence: TGTGCCAGCGGCACAGGGGGGTCGTTGGAGACCCAGTACTTC. The J gene is TRBJ2-5, the V gene TRBV14, with TRBD1 identical over 8 bases. V dropped 8 bases and J dropped 5; count of bases not matched to a gene: 10. The germline CDR1 and CDR2 sequences are SGHDN and FVKESK. The CDR3 totals 14 residues.

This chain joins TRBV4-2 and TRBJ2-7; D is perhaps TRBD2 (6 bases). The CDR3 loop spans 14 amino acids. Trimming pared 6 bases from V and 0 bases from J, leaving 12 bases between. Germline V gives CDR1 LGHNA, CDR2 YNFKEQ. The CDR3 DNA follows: TGTGCCAGCAGTAGCGGAAGGAGCTCCTACGAGCAGTACTTC. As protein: CASSSGRSSYEQYF.

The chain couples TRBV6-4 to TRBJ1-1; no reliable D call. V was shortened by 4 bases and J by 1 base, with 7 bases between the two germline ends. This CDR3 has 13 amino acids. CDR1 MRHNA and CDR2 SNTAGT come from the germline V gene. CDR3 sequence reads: CASSVTRNTEAFF. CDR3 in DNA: TGTGCCAGCAGTGTTACCAGGAACACTGAAGCTTTCTTT.

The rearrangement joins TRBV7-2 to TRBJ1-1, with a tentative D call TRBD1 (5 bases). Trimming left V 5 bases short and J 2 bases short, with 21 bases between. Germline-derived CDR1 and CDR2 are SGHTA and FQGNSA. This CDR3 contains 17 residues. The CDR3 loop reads CASSPEGLQEYNTEAFF. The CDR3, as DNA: TGTGCCAGCAGCCCCGAGGGCCTACAGGAGTATAACACTGAAGCTTTCTTT.

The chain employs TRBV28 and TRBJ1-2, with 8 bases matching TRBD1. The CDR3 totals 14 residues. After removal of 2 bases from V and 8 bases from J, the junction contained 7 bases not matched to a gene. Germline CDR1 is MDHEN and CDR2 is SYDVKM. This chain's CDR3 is CASSLPQGDGGYTF. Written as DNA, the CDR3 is TGTGCCAGCAGTTTACCACAGGGGGATGGAGGCTACACCTTC.

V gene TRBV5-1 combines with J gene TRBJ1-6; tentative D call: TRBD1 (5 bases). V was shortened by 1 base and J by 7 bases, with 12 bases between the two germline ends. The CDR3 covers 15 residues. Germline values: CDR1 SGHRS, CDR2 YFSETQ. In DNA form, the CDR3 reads TGCGCCAGCAGCTTGAACACGGGGGAGAATTCACCCCTCCACTTT. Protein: CASSLNTGENSPLHF.

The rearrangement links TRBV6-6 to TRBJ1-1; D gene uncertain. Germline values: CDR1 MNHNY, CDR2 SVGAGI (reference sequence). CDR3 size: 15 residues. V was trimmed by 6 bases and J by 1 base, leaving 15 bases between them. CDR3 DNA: TGTGCCAGCAGGCGACCGCAGGCGGCGAACACTGAAGCTTTCTTT. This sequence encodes CASRRPQAANTEAFF.

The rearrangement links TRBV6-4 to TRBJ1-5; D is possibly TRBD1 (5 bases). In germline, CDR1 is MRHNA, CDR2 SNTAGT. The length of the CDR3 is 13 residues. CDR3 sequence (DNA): TGTTCTACCTCCCCTGGGGCTAATCAGCCCCAGCATTTT. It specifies CSTSPGANQPQHF.

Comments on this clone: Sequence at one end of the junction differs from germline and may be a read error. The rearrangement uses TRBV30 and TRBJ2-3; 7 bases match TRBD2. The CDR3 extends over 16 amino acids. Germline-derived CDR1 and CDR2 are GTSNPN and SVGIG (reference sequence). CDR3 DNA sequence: TGTGCCTGGAGCGTTGCTGGGCCGGGAGGAGGAGATGCGCAGTATTTT. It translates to CAWSVAGPGGGDAQYF.

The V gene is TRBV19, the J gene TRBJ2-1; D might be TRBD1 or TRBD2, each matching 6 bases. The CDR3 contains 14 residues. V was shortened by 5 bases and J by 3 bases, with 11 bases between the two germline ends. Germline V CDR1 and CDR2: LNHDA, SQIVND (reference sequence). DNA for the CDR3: TGTGCCAGTAGTGGGGGGCCTTTCTACAATGAGCAGTTCTTC. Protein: CASSGGPFYNEQFF.